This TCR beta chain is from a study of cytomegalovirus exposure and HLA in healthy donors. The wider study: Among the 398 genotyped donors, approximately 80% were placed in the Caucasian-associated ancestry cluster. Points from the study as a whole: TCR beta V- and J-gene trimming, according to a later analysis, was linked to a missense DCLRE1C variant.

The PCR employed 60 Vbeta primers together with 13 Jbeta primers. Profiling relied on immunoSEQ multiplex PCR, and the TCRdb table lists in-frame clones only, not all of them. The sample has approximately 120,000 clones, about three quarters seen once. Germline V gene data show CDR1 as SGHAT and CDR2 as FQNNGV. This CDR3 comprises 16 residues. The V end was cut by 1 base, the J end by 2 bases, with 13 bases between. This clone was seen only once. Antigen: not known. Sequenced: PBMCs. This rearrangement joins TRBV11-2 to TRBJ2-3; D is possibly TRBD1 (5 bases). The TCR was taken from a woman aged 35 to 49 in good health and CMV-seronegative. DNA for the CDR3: TGTGCCAGCAGCTTAGCCGACAGAAGCCTCACAGATACGCAGTATTTT. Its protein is CASSLADRSLTDTQYF.